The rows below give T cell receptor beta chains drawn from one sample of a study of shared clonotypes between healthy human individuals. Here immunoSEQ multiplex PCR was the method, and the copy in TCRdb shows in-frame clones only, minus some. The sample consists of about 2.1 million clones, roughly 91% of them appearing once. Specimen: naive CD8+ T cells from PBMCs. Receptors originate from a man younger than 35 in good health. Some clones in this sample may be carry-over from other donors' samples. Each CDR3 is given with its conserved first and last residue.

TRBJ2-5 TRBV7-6 CASSRDRLAVNQETQYF
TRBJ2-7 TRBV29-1 CSVRLAGELRAVGEQYF
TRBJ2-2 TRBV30 CAWRGSGSYTGELFF
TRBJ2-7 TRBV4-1 CASSQDHSFSYEQYF
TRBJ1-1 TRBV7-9 CASSSPGQEGFATEAFF
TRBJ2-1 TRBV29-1 CSVEYWTSGRGNEQFF
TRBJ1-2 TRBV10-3 CAIKPGQWGYGYTF
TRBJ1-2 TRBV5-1 CASSFYQGYYGYTF
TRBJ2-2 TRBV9 CASSAGTGNTGELFF
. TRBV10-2 CASRAVPYEQYF
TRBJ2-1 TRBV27 CASSLLAGTYNEQFF